The entry below describes one T cell receptor (beta chain). No antigen is known for it. Then a second PCR, running about 6 to 11 cycles, was carried out with a sample-barcoded 5' primer and a J-beta primer mix. Tags on each cDNA molecule came from a template-switch adaptor with 12 random nucleotides. MiXCR, applied by TCRdb to the 5' RACE reads, yields one record per CDR3 protein. The sample holds some 1.1 million distinct CDR3 sequences; 35% to 40% are singletons and the top ten take 10% to 15%. This entry comes from a study of blood T cells in healthy people across ages. The amount of total RNA extracted per sample was at least 5.5 micrograms. Deletions cut 5 bases from V and 2 bases from J, with 9 bases between. The CDR3 is 14 residues long. Study-wide findings and caveats: TCR beta diversity tracked closely with naive T cell percentage.

The clonotype was recovered from a man aged 18 to 30 in good health. Source material: blood. This sequence joins TRBV12-3 or TRBV12-4 and TRBJ2-2; D is possibly TRBD2 (5 bases). The CDR3 reads CASSEGTNTGELFF. CDR3 DNA sequence: TGTGCCAGCAGTGAGGGAACAAACACCGGGGAGCTGTTTTTT.